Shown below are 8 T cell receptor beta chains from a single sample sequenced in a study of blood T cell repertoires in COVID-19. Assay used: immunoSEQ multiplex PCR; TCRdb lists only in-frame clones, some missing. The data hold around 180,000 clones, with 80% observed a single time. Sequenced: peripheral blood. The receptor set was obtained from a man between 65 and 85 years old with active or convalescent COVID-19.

The CDR3 here is CAISELGLAVGDEQFF. CDR3 DNA: TGTGCCATCAGTGAGTTGGGACTAGCCGTTGGGGATGAGCAGTTCTTC. The J gene is TRBJ2-1, the V gene TRBV10-3; TRBD2 matches 9 bases. V gave up 1 base and J gave up 8 bases; unmatched junction bases: 9. CDR1 ENHRY and CDR2 SYGVKD come from the germline V gene. The CDR3 has 16 residues.

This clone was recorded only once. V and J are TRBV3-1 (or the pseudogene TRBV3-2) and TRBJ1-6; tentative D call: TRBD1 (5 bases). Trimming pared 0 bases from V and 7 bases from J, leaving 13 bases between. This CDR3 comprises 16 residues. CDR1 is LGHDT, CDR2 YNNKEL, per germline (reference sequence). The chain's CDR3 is CASSQDGAFQNSPLHF. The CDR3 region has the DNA TGTGCCAGCAGCCAAGATGGGGCATTTCAGAATTCACCCCTCCACTTT.

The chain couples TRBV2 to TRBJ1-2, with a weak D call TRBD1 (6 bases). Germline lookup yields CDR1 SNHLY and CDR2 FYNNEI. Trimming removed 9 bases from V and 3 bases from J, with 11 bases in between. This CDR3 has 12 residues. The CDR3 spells CARRGGDYGYTF. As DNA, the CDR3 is TGTGCCAGAAGAGGGGGGGACTATGGCTACACCTTC.

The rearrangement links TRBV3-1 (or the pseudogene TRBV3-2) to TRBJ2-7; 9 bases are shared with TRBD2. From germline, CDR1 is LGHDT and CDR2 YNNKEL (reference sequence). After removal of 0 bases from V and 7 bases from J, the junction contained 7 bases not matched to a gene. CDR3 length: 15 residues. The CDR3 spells CASSQDIPSGGEQYF. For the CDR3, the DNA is TGTGCCAGCAGCCAAGATATCCCCAGCGGGGGGGAGCAGTACTTC.

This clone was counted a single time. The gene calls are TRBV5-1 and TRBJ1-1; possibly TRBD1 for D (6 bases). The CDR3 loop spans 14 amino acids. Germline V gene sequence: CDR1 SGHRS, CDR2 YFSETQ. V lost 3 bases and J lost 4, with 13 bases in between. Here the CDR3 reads CASSSQGRGTEAFF. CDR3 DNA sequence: TGCGCCAGCAGCTCTCAGGGGAGGGGCACTGAAGCTTTCTTT.

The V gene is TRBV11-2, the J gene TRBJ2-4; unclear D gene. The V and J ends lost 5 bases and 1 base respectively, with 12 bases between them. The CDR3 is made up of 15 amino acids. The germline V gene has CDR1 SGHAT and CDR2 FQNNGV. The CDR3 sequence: CASSIFTQAKNIQYF. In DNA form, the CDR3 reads TGTGCCAGCAGCATTTTTACGCAGGCCAAAAACATTCAGTACTTC. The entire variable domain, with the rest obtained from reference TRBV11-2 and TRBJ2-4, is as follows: EAGVAQSPRYKIIEKRQSVAFWCNPISGHATLYWYQQILGQGPKLLIQFQNNGVVDDSQLPKDRFSAERLKGVDSTLKIQPAKLEDSAVYLCASSIFTQAKNIQYFGAGTRLSVL.

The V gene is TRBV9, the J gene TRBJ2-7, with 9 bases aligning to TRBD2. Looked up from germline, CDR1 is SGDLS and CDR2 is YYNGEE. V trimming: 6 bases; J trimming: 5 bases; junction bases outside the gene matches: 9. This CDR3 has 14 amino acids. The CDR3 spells CASTRGLASNEQYF. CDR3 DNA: TGTGCCAGCACCAGGGGACTAGCATCCAACGAGCAGTACTTC.

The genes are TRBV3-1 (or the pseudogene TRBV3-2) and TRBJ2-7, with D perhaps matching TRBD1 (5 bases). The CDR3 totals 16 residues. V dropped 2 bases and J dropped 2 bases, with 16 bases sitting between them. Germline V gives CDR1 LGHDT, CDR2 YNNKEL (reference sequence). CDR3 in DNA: TGTGCCAGCAGCCAACCCAGGGCGGCAGGTCCCTACGAGCAGTACTTC. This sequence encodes CASSQPRAAGPYEQYF.